This record looks at one T cell receptor beta chain sequence and its context. This specimen comes from a study of blood T cell repertoires in COVID-19. The method was immunoSEQ multiplex PCR; TCRdb's version includes in-frame clones alone and lacks a portion of them. The table shows roughly 69,000 clones, with roughly four fifths occurring only once. The CDR3 extends over 13 amino acids. V lost 4 bases and J 2 bases, leaving 12 bases between the germline ends. Germline V gene data show CDR1 as SQVTM and CDR2 as ANQGSEA. This TCR was recovered from a man in his forties or fifties with COVID-19, enrolled during active disease. This rearrangement joins TRBV29-1 to TRBJ2-7, with D hard to call. Sequenced sample: peripheral blood. CDR3 nucleotides: TGCAGCGTTGTATATGGCACCACCTACGAGCAGTACTTC. It yields the protein CSVVYGTTYEQYF.